These T cell receptor beta chains were read from a single sample in a study of blood T cell repertoires in COVID-19. TCRdb's copy holds only in-frame clones and misses some; the assay was immunoSEQ multiplex PCR. The sample includes 80,000 to 100,000 clones, around 80% of them seen just once. Sequenced material: peripheral blood. These TCRs come from a man between 65 and 79 years old with acute or convalescent COVID-19. Each CDR3 is given with its conserved first and last residue. D genes are given only for firm matches. Clone size is not always given. Where it is, it says once, few, many or a class for expanded clones.

>TRBJ2-7|TRBD2|NA|TRBV6-6
TGTGCCAGCAGGCAACTAGCGGGTATGCTCAGCAACGAGCAGTACTTC
CASRQLAGMLSNEQYF
>TRBJ2-3|TRBD2|NA|TRBV24-1
TGTGCCACCAGTGAAGGTTTCGGGGGGAGCGCAGATACGCAGTATTTT
CATSEGFGGSADTQYF
>TRBJ1-4|NA|NA|TRBV5-1
TGCGCCAGCAGTGGGGGACATGGGGAAAAACTGTTTTTT
CASSGGHGEKLFF
>TRBJ2-2|NA|NA|TRBV2
TGTGCCAGCAGTGACCAGGTGGTGTTCACCGGGGAGCTGTTTTTT
CASSDQVVFTGELFF
>TRBJ2-5|NA|NA|TRBV7-2
TGTGCCAGCAGCCCCGCGCGAGAGACCCAGTACTTC
CASSPARETQYF
>TRBJ2-1|NA|once|TRBV24-1
TGTGCCACCAGTGGCATGTCGTTAGGGGCCTACAATGAGCAGTTCTTC
CATSGMSLGAYNEQFF
>TRBJ2-1|NA|NA|TRBV5-8
TGTGCCAGCAAATCCCCCAACAGGGAGCAGTTCTTC
CASKSPNREQFF
>TRBJ1-5|TRBD1|NA|TRBV15
TGTGCCACCAGCTTACAGGGGGGCTGGGGCAATCAGCCCCAGCATTTT
CATSLQGGWGNQPQHF
>TRBJ1-2|TRBD1|NA|TRBV6-5
TGTGCCACCAGACAGGGTCCCTATGGCTACACCTTC
CATRQGPYGYTF
>TRBJ2-1|NA|few|TRBV12-3/TRBV12-4
TGTGCCAGCAGTAAACGACAGGACAATGAGCAGTTCTTC
CASSKRQDNEQFF
>TRBJ2-7|NA|NA|TRBV5-6
TGTGCCAGCAGCTTGTCAGGGGTGTCCTACGAGCAGTACTTC
CASSLSGVSYEQYF
>TRBJ1-1|NA|few|TRBV11-1
TGTGCCAGCAGCACCTCCTCGGGGAGGGCTTTCTTT
CASSTSSGRAFF
>TRBJ2-1|TRBD2|NA|TRBV2
TGTGCCAGCACTCCTAGCGGGAGGGGCTACAATGAGCAGTTCTTC
CASTPSGRGYNEQFF
>TRBJ1-1|NA|NA|TRBV6-5
TGTGCCAGCAGGTCGACAGTGAACACTGAAGCTTTCTTT
CASRSTVNTEAFF
>TRBJ1-5|NA|NA|TRBV5-1
TGCGCCAGCAGCTTGGAACAGGGTCCTCAGCCCCAGCATTTT
CASSLEQGPQPQHF
>TRBJ1-2|TRBD1|NA|TRBV5-4
TGTGCCAGCAGCCCCAGGGGGGACGGCTATGGCTACACCTTC
CASSPRGDGYGYTF
>TRBJ2-7|TRBD1|NA|TRBV5-1
TGCGCCAGCACTCCGACAGGGGGGCGTCTGGAGCAGTACTTC
CASTPTGGRLEQYF
>TRBJ1-1|NA|NA|TRBV12-3/TRBV12-4
TGTGCCAGCAGGATACTGGAGGGAGGTGAAGCTTTCTTT
CASRILEGGEAFF
>TRBJ2-3|NA|NA|TRBV9
TGTGCCAGCCAACAGGGTCCCGCCACAGATACGCAGTATTTT
CASQQGPATDTQYF
>TRBJ2-1|TRBD2|NA|TRBV5-6
TGTGCCAGCAGCTCTGGGGTCGTTCGTGCGGGAGGAAATGAGCAGTTCTTC
CASSSGVVRAGGNEQFF
>TRBJ2-6|NA|once|TRBV4-2
TGTGCCAGCAGCCAAGGCAGCTCTGGGGCCAACGTCCTGACTTTC
CASSQGSSGANVLTF
>TRBJ1-5|NA|once|TRBV7-9
TGTGCCAGCAGCCCCGGACAGACTAGCAATCAGCCCCAGCATTTT
CASSPGQTSNQPQHF
>TRBJ2-2|NA|NA|TRBV30
TGTGCCCTAGAGGACTTGTCCGGGGAGCTGTTTTTT
CALEDLSGELFF
>TRBJ2-3|NA|NA|TRBV27
TGTGCCAGCAGTCGCGTCGGTTCCATCGGGGATACGCAGTATTTT
CASSRVGSIGDTQYF
>TRBJ2-2|NA|NA|TRBV9
TGTGCCAGCACCTTAGGACAGTCGAACACCGGGGAGCTGTTTTTT
CASTLGQSNTGELFF
>TRBJ1-4|NA|NA|TRBV10-3
TGTGCCAGCGCCGGACAGTTCAATGAAAAACTGTTTTTT
CASAGQFNEKLFF
>TRBJ1-2|TRBD1|once|TRBV28
TGTGCCAGCAGTTTAAGCGGAATCCGGGACAGGGGCTATGGCTACACCTTC
CASSLSGIRDRGYGYTF
>TRBJ2-7|TRBD2|NA|TRBV18
TGTGCCAGCTCACCAACTCAGCTAGCGGTATCCTACGAGCAGTACTTC
CASSPTQLAVSYEQYF
>TRBJ2-7|TRBD2|NA|TRBV27
TGTGCCAGCAGTTTATCGGGCGGGGGGTCCTACGAGCAGTACTTC
CASSLSGGGSYEQYF
>TRBJ2-7|NA|once|TRBV15
TGTGCCACCAGCAGAGATCCAGGGGCCGGGAAATACGAGCAGTACTTC
CATSRDPGAGKYEQYF
>TRBJ2-2|TRBD1|NA|TRBV5-6
TGTGCCAGCAGCTTAGGGGCAGGGGGTGTCGGGGAGCTGTTTTTT
CASSLGAGGVGELFF
>TRBJ2-7|TRBD2|NA|TRBV28
TGTGCCAGCATTGGGAGGGGACCCCCCTACGAGCAGTACTTC
CASIGRGPPYEQYF
>TRBJ1-3|TRBD1|NA|TRBV6-5
TGTGCCAGCAGTTCGGGACAGCCCATCTCTGGAAACACCATATATTTT
CASSSGQPISGNTIYF
>TRBJ2-7|TRBD2|NA|TRBV11-3
TGTGCCAGCAGCTTAACTTCCGGGACTAGCTACGAGCAGTACTTC
CASSLTSGTSYEQYF
>TRBJ1-4|NA|NA|TRBV18
TGTGCCAGCTCACCACCGAACCAGGTTAATGAAAAACTGTTTTTT
CASSPPNQVNEKLFF
>TRBJ2-1|TRBD2|few|TRBV27
TGTGCCAGTGGCGGGACTAGCGGGAGAAATGAGCAGTTCTTC
CASGGTSGRNEQFF
>TRBJ2-3|NA|NA|TRBV28
TGTGCCAGCCAAGGACAGAGCACAGATACGCAGTATTTT
CASQGQSTDTQYF
>TRBJ2-6|TRBD1|NA|TRBV27
TGTGCCAGCAGTCCCCCAGGGACAGGCGGGGCCAACGTCCTGACTTTC
CASSPPGTGGANVLTF
>TRBJ2-3|TRBD1|NA|TRBV7-3
TGTGCCAGCAGCTTGACCAGACAGGGCGCAGATACGCAGTATTTT
CASSLTRQGADTQYF
>TRBJ1-4|NA|NA|TRBV5-1
TGCGCCAGCAGCTTGGCCATGGCAGGGCGTATTGAAAAACTGTTTTTT
CASSLAMAGRIEKLFF
>TRBJ2-7|NA|NA|TRBV5-1
TGCGCCAGCAGCTTAGGCGCCGGCGGCGAGCAGTACTTC
CASSLGAGGEQYF
>TRBJ1-6|TRBD1|NA|TRBV28
TGTGCCAGCAGGGCGGGCGGGACAGGGGGAAATTCACCCCTCCACTTT
CASRAGGTGGNSPLHF
>TRBJ2-6|TRBD1|NA|TRBV4-1
TGCGCCAGCAGCCGCGGGACAGGGGGCTCTGGGGCCAACGTCCTGACTTTC
CASSRGTGGSGANVLTF
>TRBJ2-2|TRBD2|NA|TRBV18
TGTGCCAGCTCACCAGAGACTAGCGGCGGGGAGCTGTTTTTT
CASSPETSGGELFF
>TRBJ2-3|NA|NA|TRBV9
TGTGCCAGCAGCGTAGCCGGGGGGCTGGCAGATACGCAGTATTTT
CASSVAGGLADTQYF
>TRBJ1-2|TRBD1|few|TRBV29-1
TGCAGCGTTGGCAAAGACAGGGAACGCTACACCTTC
CSVGKDRERYTF
>TRBJ2-7|TRBD2|few|TRBV10-1
TGCGCCAGCAGTGAGTCAAGGGCTAGCGGGAGCTACGAGCAGTACTTC
CASSESRASGSYEQYF
>TRBJ2-1|TRBD2|NA|TRBV19
TGTGCCAGTAGTGTTAGGACTAGCGGGAGTCGGGAGCAGTTCTTC
CASSVRTSGSREQFF